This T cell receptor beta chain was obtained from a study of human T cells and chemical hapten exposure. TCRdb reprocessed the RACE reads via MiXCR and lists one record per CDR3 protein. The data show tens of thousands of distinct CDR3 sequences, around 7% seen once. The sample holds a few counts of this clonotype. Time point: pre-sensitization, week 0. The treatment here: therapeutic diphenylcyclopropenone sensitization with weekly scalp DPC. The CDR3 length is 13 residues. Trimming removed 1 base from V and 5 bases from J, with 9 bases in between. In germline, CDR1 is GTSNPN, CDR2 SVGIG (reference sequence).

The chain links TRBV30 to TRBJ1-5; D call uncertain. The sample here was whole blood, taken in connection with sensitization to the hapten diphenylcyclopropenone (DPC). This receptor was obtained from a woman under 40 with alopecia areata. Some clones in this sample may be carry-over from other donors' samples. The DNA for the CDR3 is TGTGCCTGGAGTGGTAAGGGTGATCAGCCCCAGCATTTT. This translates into CAWSGKGDQPQHF.